Listed here are 21 T cell receptor beta chains from one sample, sequenced in a study of cytomegalovirus exposure and HLA in healthy donors. 13 Jbeta primers and 60 Vbeta primers were used for the PCR. Using immunoSEQ multiplex PCR, the repertoire was profiled, and TCRdb retains in-frame clones only, with some absent. The data show about 130,000 clones, about four fifths seen once. Sequencing was done on a sample of PBMCs. The source of these receptors is a woman aged 40 to 49 in good health and CMV-seronegative.

This rearrangement joins TRBV27 to TRBJ1-5, with D possibly TRBD1 on 6 matching bases. This CDR3 has 14 amino acids. Trimming stripped 3 bases from V and 7 bases from J, with 13 bases between. The germline V gene has CDR1 MNHEY and CDR2 SMNVEV (reference sequence). CDR3 bases: TGTGCCAGCAGTTTCGGGGGGGGGCAACAGCCCCAGCATTTT. This encodes CASSFGGGQQPQHF.

The chain is built from TRBV7-2 and TRBJ2-1; no definite D call. This CDR3 has 12 amino acids. The ends were cut back, 1 base at V and 9 bases at J, with 7 bases in the middle. CDR1 and CDR2 from the germline V gene are SGHTA and FQGNSA. CDR3 DNA: TGTGCCAGCAGCTTAGGTCCGAGTGAGCAGTTCTTC. Translated: CASSLGPSEQFF.

This chain joins TRBV7-8 and TRBJ1-5; TRBD1 agrees at 8 bases. The CDR3 length is 15 residues. After removal of 7 bases from V and 1 base from J, the junction contained 6 bases not matched to a gene. Germline V gene sequence: CDR1 SGHVS, CDR2 FQNEAQ. CDR3 protein: CASNPDRVSNQPQHF. CDR3 DNA sequence: TGTGCCAGCAACCCGGACAGGGTGAGCAATCAGCCCCAGCATTTT.

This clone was seen only once. The chain links TRBV10-3 to TRBJ1-1, with D perhaps TRBD1 (6 bases). The ends were cut back, 6 bases at V and 1 base at J, with 9 bases in the middle. CDR1 and CDR2 (germline): ENHRY, SYGVKD. CDR3 size: 13 residues. The CDR3 region has the DNA TGTGCCATCAGGACAGGTGAGAACACTGAAGCTTTCTTT. Residues: CAIRTGENTEAFF.

The sample holds a few counts of this clone. The gene calls are TRBV7-3 and TRBJ2-2; D gene ambiguous. Trimming stripped 3 bases from V and 0 bases from J, with 5 bases between. The CDR3 loop spans 14 amino acids. Germline CDR1 SGHTA, CDR2 FQGTGA. CDR3 sequence (DNA): TGTGCCAGCAGCTTGGGCACGAACACCGGGGAGCTGTTTTTT. This encodes CASSLGTNTGELFF. Together with reference TRBV7-3 and TRBJ2-2, the CDR3 gives the full variable domain: GAGVSQTPSNKVTEKGKYVELRCDPISGHTALYWYRQSLGQGPEFLIYFQGTGAADDSGLPNDRFFAVRPEGSVSTLKIQRTERGDSAVYLCASSLGTNTGELFFGEGSRLTVL.

The sample holds a few counts of this clone. The chain couples TRBV5-1 to TRBJ1-1, with 8 bases that match TRBD1. This CDR3 is built from 13 residues. J lost 1 base, V lost 5 bases, and 1 base had no gene match. The germline CDR1 and CDR2 sequences are SGHRS and YFSETQ. This CDR3 reads CASRDRANTEAFF. Written as DNA, the CDR3 is TGCGCCAGCAGGGACAGGGCGAACACTGAAGCTTTCTTT.

This clone has only one observation. The chain links TRBV7-3 to TRBJ2-5; the D gene is possibly TRBD2 (5 bases). The V end lost 1 base, the J end lost 5 bases, and 11 bases lay between the germline ends. The germline V gene has CDR1 SGHTA and CDR2 FQGTGA. The CDR3 totals 14 residues. This CDR3 is CASSLIPGGETQYF. The CDR3 DNA is TGTGCCAGCAGCTTAATCCCAGGCGGGGAGACCCAGTACTTC.

The chain joins TRBV6-5 to TRBJ1-1; tentative D call: TRBD1 (5 bases). The CDR3 extends over 13 amino acids. V lost 8 bases and J lost 0, with 10 bases in between. CDR1 is MNHEY, CDR2 SVGAGI, per germline. The CDR3 loop is CASSPGVNTEAFF. CDR3 DNA: TGTGCCAGCTCCCCGGGGGTGAACACTGAAGCTTTCTTT.

This clone occurred a few times. The rearrangement joins TRBV5-4 to TRBJ2-7; TRBD1 matches 8 bases. The CDR3 runs to 15 residues. CDR1 is SGHNT, CDR2 YYREEE, per germline (reference sequence). Losses at the gene ends were 2 bases for V and 6 bases for J; bases not matched to a gene: 10. This CDR3 reads CASSFLQGGLGEQYF. The DNA of the CDR3 is TGTGCCAGCAGCTTTCTACAGGGGGGATTGGGCGAGCAGTACTTC. Full variable domain (rest looked up from reference TRBV5-4 and TRBJ2-7): ETGVTQSPTHLIKTRGQQVTLRCSSQSGHNTVSWYQQALGQGPQFIFQYYREEENGRGNFPPRFSGLQFPNYSSELNVNALELDDSALYLCASSFLQGGLGEQYFGPGTRLTVT.

The V call is TRBV7-2, the J call TRBJ1-1, with D uncertain. V was cut by 6 bases and J by 9 bases, with 14 bases left in between. Germline assignment: CDR1 SGHTA and CDR2 FQGNSA. CDR3 size: 12 residues. Written as DNA, the CDR3 is TGTGCCAGCAGTCTGACCGGGGAAAAAGCTTTCTTT. As protein: CASSLTGEKAFF.

This clone was detected only a few times. The chain is built from TRBV7-2 and TRBJ2-1; TRBD2 is a possible D gene (5 bases). The CDR3 extends over 15 amino acids. Trimming took 3 bases from V and 4 from J, leaving 13 bases between them. CDR1 SGHTA and CDR2 FQGNSA come from the germline V gene. The CDR3 DNA reads as TGTGCCAGCAGCTTGGACTCCCCCGCATACAATGAGCAGTTCTTC. Its protein product is CASSLDSPAYNEQFF.

The gene calls are TRBV14 and TRBJ1-3; 7 bases fit TRBD1. V gave up 4 bases and J gave up 0 bases; unmatched junction bases: 6. The CDR3 loop spans 16 amino acids. Germline CDR1 reads SGHDN; CDR2 reads FVKESK. The CDR3: CASSLVGGLSGNTIYF. For the CDR3, the DNA is TGTGCCAGCAGCCTTGTAGGGGGCCTCTCTGGAAACACCATATATTTT.

The chain couples TRBV28 to TRBJ1-1; unclear D gene. Germline loops: CDR1 MDHEN, CDR2 SYDVKM. This CDR3 comprises 13 residues. V lost 3 bases and J 1 base, leaving 6 bases between the germline ends. The CDR3 protein is CASSFPGNTEAFF. The CDR3 nucleotides are TGTGCCAGCAGTTTCCCGGGGAACACTGAAGCTTTCTTT. Drawing the rest from reference TRBV28 and TRBJ1-1, the complete variable domain is DVKVTQSSRYLVKRTGEKVFLECVQDMDHENMFWYRQDPGLGLRLIYFSYDVKMKEKGDIPEGYSVSREKKERFSLILESASTNQTSMYLCASSFPGNTEAFFGQGTRLTVV.

By its share, this clone is medium-sized. The CDR3 sequence is CASSRGGEAGELFF. DNA of the CDR3: TGCGCCAGCAGCCGAGGGGGAGAGGCCGGGGAGCTGTTTTTT. This chain uses TRBV4-3 with TRBJ2-2; tentative D call: TRBD1 (6 bases). CDR1 and CDR2 from the germline V gene are LGHNA and YSLEER. V lost 4 bases to trimming and J lost 6 bases, with 12 bases between them. This CDR3 contains 14 residues.

J is TRBJ2-7 and V is TRBV6-1; tentatively, D is TRBD1 (5 bases). Per the germline V gene, CDR1 is MNHNS and CDR2 is SASEGT. V lost 2 bases to trimming and J lost 2 bases, with 13 bases between them. This CDR3 region has 15 residues. CDR3 loop: CASSEKGDPTYEQYF. For the CDR3, the DNA is TGTGCCAGCAGTGAAAAAGGGGATCCTACCTACGAGCAGTACTTC.

The J gene is TRBJ2-7, the V gene TRBV28; possibly TRBD1 for D (6 bases). The V end lost 3 bases, the J end lost 4 bases, and 13 bases lay between the germline ends. This CDR3 is 14 amino acids long. From germline, CDR1 is MDHEN and CDR2 SYDVKM. As DNA, the CDR3 is TGTGCCAGCAGTTTCCCCGACAGGCTGTACGAGCAGTACTTC. Amino acids: CASSFPDRLYEQYF.

Regarding this clone: The junction differs from germline at one of its ends, possibly a read error. The chain couples TRBV2 to TRBJ2-7, with 7 bases identical to TRBD1. There are 13 residues in the CDR3. CDR1 SNHLY and CDR2 FYNNEI come from the germline V gene. CDR3 sequence: CASSGLRVDRVHF. The CDR3 DNA sequence: TGTGCCAGCAGCGGTCTTCGTGTCGACAGGGTGCACTTC.

The chain links TRBV5-1 to TRBJ2-1; no reliable D call. Trimming cost V 0 bases and J 0 bases, with 7 bases left between them. CDR1 and CDR2 from the germline V gene are SGHRS and YFSETQ. The CDR3 covers 15 residues. The CDR3 loop reads CASSLGANSYNEQFF. The CDR3 nucleotides read TGCGCCAGCAGCTTGGGAGCAAACTCCTACAATGAGCAGTTCTTC. The full variable domain, with the rest looked up from reference TRBV5-1 and TRBJ2-1, is KAGVTQTPRYLIKTRGQQVTLSCSPISGHRSVSWYQQTPGQGLQFLFEYFSETQRNKGNFPGRFSGRQFSNSRSEMNVSTLELGDSALYLCASSLGANSYNEQFFGPGTRLTVL.

J is TRBJ2-3 and V is TRBV5-1; 9 bases are shared with TRBD2. Germline values: CDR1 SGHRS, CDR2 YFSETQ. The V gene end was trimmed by 0 bases and the J gene end by 2 bases; junction bases not matched to a gene: 10. This CDR3 contains 18 residues. CDR3: CASSLGVYRLAVTDTQYF. Written as DNA, the CDR3 is TGCGCCAGCAGCTTGGGGGTATACAGACTAGCGGTCACAGATACGCAGTATTTT.

This chain connects TRBV9 to TRBJ2-7; TRBD1 is a possible D gene (6 bases). The V end was cut by 4 bases, the J end by 2 bases, with 19 bases between. This CDR3 is 16 amino acids long. Germline values: CDR1 SGDLS, CDR2 YYNGEE. CDR3 sequence: CASSPLPDSSTYEQYF. CDR3 bases: TGTGCCAGCAGCCCACTTCCGGACAGCAGCACCTACGAGCAGTACTTC.

Written as DNA, the CDR3 is TGTGCCAGCAGTCGTAACAATGAGCAGTTCTTC. This translates into CASSRNNEQFF. This chain joins TRBV7-6 and TRBJ2-1; D unresolved. V lost 6 bases and J 5 bases, leaving 5 bases between the germline ends. Germline V gene sequence: CDR1 SGHVS, CDR2 FNYEAQ. The CDR3 runs 11 residues.